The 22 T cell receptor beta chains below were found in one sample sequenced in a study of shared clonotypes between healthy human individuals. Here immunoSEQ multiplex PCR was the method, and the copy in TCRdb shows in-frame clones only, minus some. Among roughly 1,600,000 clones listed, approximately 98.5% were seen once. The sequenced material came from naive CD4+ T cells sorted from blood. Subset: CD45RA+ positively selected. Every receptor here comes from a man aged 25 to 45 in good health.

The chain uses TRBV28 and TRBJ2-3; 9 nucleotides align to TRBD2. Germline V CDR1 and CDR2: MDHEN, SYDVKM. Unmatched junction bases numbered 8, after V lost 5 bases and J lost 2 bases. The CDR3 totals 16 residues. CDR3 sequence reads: CASSLLAGEHTDTQYF. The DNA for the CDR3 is TGTGCCAGCAGTCTTTTAGCGGGAGAGCACACAGATACGCAGTATTTT.

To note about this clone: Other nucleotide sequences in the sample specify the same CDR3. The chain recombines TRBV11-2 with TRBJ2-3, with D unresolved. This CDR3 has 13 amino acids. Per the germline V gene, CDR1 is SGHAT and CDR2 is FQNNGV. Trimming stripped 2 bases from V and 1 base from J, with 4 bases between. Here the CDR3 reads CASSLSRTDTQYF. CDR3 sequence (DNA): TGTGCCAGCAGCTTATCCCGCACAGATACGCAGTATTTT.

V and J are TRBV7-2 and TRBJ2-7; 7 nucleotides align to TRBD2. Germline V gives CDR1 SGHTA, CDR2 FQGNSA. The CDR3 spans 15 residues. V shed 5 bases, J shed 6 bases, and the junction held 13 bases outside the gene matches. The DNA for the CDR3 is TGTGCCAGCAGCCCCGCAAGGACTAGGGTCTCCGAGCAGTACTTC. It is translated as CASSPARTRVSEQYF.

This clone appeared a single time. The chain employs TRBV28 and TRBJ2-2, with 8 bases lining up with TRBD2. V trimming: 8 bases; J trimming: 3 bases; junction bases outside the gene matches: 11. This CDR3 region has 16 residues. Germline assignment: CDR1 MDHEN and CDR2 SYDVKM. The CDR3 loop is CASHQLKREYTGELFF. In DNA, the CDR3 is TGTGCCAGCCACCAACTGAAGCGGGAGTACACCGGGGAGCTGTTTTTT.

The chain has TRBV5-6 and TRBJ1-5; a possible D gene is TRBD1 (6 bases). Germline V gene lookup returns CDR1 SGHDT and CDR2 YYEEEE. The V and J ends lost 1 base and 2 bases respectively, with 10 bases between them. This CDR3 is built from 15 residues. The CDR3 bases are TGTGCCAGCAGCTTGTCACAGGGCGGCAATCAGCCCCAGCATTTT. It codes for CASSLSQGGNQPQHF.

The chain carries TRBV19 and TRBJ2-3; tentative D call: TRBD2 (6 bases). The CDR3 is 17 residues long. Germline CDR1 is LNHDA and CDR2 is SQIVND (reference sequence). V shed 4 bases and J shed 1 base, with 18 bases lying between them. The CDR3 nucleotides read TGTGCCAGTAGTACCGAATTTAGCGGCGCGGGCACAGATACGCAGTATTTT. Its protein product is CASSTEFSGAGTDTQYF.

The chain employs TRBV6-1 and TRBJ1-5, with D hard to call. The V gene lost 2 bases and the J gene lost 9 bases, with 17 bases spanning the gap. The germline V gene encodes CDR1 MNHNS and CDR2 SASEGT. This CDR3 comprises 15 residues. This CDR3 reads CASSEFVGNLTPQHF. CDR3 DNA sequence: TGTGCCAGCAGTGAATTTGTCGGCAACCTGACGCCCCAGCATTTT.

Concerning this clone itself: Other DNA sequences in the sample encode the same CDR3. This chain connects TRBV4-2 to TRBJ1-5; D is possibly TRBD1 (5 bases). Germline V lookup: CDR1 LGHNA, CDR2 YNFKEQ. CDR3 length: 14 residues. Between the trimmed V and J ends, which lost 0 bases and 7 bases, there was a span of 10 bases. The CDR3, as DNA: TGTGCCAGCAGCCAAGATAGAGGGGACCAGCCCCAGCATTTT. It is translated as CASSQDRGDQPQHF.

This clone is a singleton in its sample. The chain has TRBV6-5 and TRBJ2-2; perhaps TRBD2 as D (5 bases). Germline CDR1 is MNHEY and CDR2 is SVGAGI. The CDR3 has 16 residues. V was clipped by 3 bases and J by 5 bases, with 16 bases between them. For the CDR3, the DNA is TGTGCCAGCAGTTATTCTGCAGGAGGCGGGACCGGGGAGCTGTTTTTT. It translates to CASSYSAGGGTGELFF.

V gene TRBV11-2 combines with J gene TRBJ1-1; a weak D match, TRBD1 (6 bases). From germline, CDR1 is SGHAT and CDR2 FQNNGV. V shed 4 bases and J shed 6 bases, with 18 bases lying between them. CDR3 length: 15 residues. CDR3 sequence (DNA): TGTGCCAGCAGCTCCCGACAGGCTCCCGGCGCTGAAGCTTTCTTT. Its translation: CASSSRQAPGAEAFF.

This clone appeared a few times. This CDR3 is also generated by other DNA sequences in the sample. The CDR3 DNA follows: TGTGCCAGCAGCTTAGGGCAGTACACAGATACGCAGTATTTT. This sequence encodes CASSLGQYTDTQYF. This chain uses TRBV7-9 with TRBJ2-3; no clear D gene. The ends were cut back, 1 base at V and 2 bases at J, with 7 bases in the middle. The germline V gene has CDR1 SEHNR and CDR2 FQNEAQ (reference sequence). CDR3 length equals 14 residues.

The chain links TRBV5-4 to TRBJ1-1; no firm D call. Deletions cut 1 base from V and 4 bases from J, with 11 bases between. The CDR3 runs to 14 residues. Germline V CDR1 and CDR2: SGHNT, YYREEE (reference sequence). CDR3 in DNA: TGTGCCAGCAGCTTGCCTGGGGTTGGCACTGAAGCTTTCTTT. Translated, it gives CASSLPGVGTEAFF.

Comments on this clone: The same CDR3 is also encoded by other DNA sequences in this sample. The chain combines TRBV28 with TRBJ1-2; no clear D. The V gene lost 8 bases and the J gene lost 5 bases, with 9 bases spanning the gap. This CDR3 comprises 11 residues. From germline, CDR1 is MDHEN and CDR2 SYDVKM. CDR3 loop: CASSTGYGYTF. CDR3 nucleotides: TGTGCCAGCTCAACGGGTTATGGCTACACCTTC.

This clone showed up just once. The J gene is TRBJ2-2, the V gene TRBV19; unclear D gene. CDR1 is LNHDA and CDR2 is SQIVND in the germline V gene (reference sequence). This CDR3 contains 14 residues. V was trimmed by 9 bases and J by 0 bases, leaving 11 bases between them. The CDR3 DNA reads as TGTGCCAGCCTTCTCCGATCGAACACCGGGGAGCTGTTTTTT. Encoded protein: CASLLRSNTGELFF.

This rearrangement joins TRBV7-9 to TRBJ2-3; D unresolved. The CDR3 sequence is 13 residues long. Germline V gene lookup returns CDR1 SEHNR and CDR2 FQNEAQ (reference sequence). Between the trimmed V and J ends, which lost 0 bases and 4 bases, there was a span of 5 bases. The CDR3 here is CASSLAASDTQYF. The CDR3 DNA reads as TGTGCCAGCAGCTTAGCAGCCTCAGATACGCAGTATTTT.

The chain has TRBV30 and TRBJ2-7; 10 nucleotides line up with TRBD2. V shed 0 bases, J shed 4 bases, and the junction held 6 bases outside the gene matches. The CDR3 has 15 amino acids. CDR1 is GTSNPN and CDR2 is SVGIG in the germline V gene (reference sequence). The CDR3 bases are TGTGCCTGGAGTGTAGAACTAGCGGGACCATACGAGCAGTACTTC. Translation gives CAWSVELAGPYEQYF.

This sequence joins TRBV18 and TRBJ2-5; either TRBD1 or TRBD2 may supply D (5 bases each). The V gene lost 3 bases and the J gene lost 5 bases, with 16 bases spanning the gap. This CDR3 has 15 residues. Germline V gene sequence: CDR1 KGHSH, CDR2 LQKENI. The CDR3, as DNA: TGTGCCAGCTCACCCTCCAGCGGACACGGGGAGACCCAGTACTTC. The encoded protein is CASSPSSGHGETQYF.

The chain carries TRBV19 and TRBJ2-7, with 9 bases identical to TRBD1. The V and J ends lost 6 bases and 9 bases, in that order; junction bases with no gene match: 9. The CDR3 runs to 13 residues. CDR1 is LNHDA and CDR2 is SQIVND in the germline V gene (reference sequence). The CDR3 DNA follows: TGTGCCAGTAGCGGGACAGGGACCCCTAGGCAGTACTTC. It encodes CASSGTGTPRQYF.

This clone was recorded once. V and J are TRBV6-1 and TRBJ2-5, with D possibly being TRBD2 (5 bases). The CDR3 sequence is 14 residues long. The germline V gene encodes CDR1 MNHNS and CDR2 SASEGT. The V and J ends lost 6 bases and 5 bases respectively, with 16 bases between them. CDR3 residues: CASRPGGSRETQYF. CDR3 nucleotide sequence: TGTGCCAGCAGGCCTGGCGGGTCGAGGGAGACCCAGTACTTC.

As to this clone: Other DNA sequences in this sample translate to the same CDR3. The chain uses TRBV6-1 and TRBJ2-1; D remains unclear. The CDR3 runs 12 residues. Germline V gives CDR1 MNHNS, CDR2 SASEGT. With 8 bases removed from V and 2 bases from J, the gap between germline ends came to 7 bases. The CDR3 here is CASSRTYNEQFF. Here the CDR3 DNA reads TGTGCCAGCTCTCGAACCTACAATGAGCAGTTCTTC.

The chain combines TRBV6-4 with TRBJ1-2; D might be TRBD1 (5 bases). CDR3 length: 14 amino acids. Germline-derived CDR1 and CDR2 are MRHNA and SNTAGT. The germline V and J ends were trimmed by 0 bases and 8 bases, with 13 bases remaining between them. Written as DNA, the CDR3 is TGTGCCAGCAGTGACTCTGGAGGGGTTGGCGGCTACACCTTC. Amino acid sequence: CASSDSGGVGGYTF.

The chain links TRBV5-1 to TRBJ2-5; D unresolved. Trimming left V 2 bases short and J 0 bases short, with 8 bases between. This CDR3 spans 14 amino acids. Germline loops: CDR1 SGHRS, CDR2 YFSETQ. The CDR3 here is CASSLWTDQETQYF. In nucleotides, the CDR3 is TGCGCCAGCAGCTTATGGACGGACCAAGAGACCCAGTACTTC.